The 23 T cell receptor beta chains reported below all come from one sample, sequenced in a study of T cells after yellow fever vaccination. A single record per CDR3 protein comes from TCRdb applying MiXCR to the 5' RACE reads. This table has hundreds of thousands of distinct CDR3 sequences, 8.7% appearing once. The specimen comprised PBMCs, sampled on the day of the first yellow fever vaccination. These receptors all come from a man younger than 35 who received the YFV17D yellow fever vaccine.

This clonotype showed up many times. The J gene is TRBJ2-5, the V gene TRBV18; D might be TRBD2 (5 bases). V was trimmed by 6 bases and J by 4 bases, leaving 15 bases between them. There are 14 residues in the CDR3. CDR1 is KGHSH and CDR2 is LQKENI in the germline V gene. CDR3 sequence (DNA): TGTGCCAGCTCGCTACTAGAAATTCGAGAGACCCAGTACTTC. This codes for CASSLLEIRETQYF.

This clonotype turned up a few times. The V call is TRBV10-1, the J call TRBJ2-7; no clear D gene. Trimming took 7 bases from V and 5 from J, leaving 12 bases between them. CDR1 is WNHNN and CDR2 is SYGVQD in the germline V gene (reference sequence). CDR3 size: 12 residues. CDR3 DNA sequence: TGCGCCAGCACCGAAGATGCACACGAGCAGTACTTC. This sequence encodes CASTEDAHEQYF.

This clonotype was counted only a few times. The gene calls are TRBV27 and TRBJ1-5, with D perhaps TRBD1 (6 bases). Trimming cost V 10 bases and J 1 base, with 20 bases left between them. The CDR3 length is 16 residues. Germline loops: CDR1 MNHEY, CDR2 SMNVEV (reference sequence). The CDR3 reads CATKQMGGVSNQPQHF. The CDR3 coding sequence is TGTGCCACCAAACAAATGGGGGGCGTCAGCAATCAGCCCCAGCATTTT.

The V call is TRBV5-1, the J call TRBJ1-1; D might be TRBD1 (5 bases). V gave up 2 bases and J gave up 1 base, with 12 bases separating them. Germline CDR1 SGHRS, CDR2 YFSETQ. The CDR3 totals 15 residues. CDR3 sequence (DNA): TGCGCCAGCAGCTTAACAGGTATGGGGAACACTGAAGCTTTCTTT. This translates into CASSLTGMGNTEAFF.

This clonotype was observed a few times. The genes are TRBV30 and TRBJ1-2; the D gene is possibly TRBD1 (6 bases). CDR1 is GTSNPN and CDR2 is SVGIG in the germline V gene (reference sequence). With 8 bases removed from V and 0 bases from J, the gap between germline ends came to 19 bases. This CDR3 region has 15 residues. CDR3 DNA sequence: TGTGCCGGGGGGGCCCCCGCGGGGACTAACTATGGCTACACCTTC. This codes for CAGGAPAGTNYGYTF.

This clonotype showed up many times. The V gene is TRBV7-9, the J gene TRBJ2-7; tentative D call: TRBD2 (5 bases). This CDR3 spans 13 amino acids. The V end lost 1 base, the J end lost 6 bases, and 10 bases lay between the germline ends. CDR1 is SEHNR and CDR2 is FQNEAQ in the germline V gene (reference sequence). Here the CDR3 DNA reads TGTGCCAGCAGCTTAGGCCTAGCTCCCGAGCAGTACTTC. This translates into CASSLGLAPEQYF.

This clonotype was observed a few times. This rearrangement joins TRBV6-2 or TRBV6-3 to TRBJ1-5; unclear D gene. V lost 3 bases and J 5 bases, leaving 11 bases between the germline ends. Per the germline V gene, CDR1 is MNHEY and CDR2 is SVGEGT. This CDR3 has 14 residues. CDR3 DNA: TGTGCCAGCAGTTATGGTGGTGTTTATCAGCCCCAGCATTTT. This sequence encodes CASSYGGVYQPQHF.

This clonotype occurred a few times. This chain uses TRBV11-3 with TRBJ2-7; the match to TRBD1 covers 12 bases. The CDR3 consists of 15 residues. Per the germline V gene, CDR1 is SGHNT and CDR2 is YENEEA. Germline trimming cut 7 bases from V and 4 bases from J; bases unmatched to any gene: 8. CDR3 DNA: TGTGCCAGCACCCGGGACAGGGGGCGATTGTACGAGCAGTACGTC. Amino acid sequence: CASTRDRGRLYEQYV.

This clonotype was recorded at least ten times. V gene TRBV6-1 combines with J gene TRBJ2-3, with unresolved D. The germline V gene encodes CDR1 MNHNS and CDR2 SASEGT. The CDR3 has 12 residues. Trimming took off 2 bases at V and 5 bases at J, with 5 bases between the two ends. CDR3 in amino acids: CASSEWEDTQYF. In DNA form, the CDR3 reads TGTGCCAGCAGTGAATGGGAAGATACGCAGTATTTT.

This clonotype came up many times. The rearrangement links TRBV6-5 to TRBJ1-1; 7 nucleotides align to TRBD1. This CDR3 comprises 14 residues. Losses at the gene ends were 4 bases for V and 9 bases for J; bases not matched to a gene: 11. Germline CDR1 MNHEY, CDR2 SVGAGI. CDR3 nucleotides: TGTGCCAGCAGTTTAGGAGGGGACAGCTTACAAGCTTTCTTT. This encodes CASSLGGDSLQAFF.

V gene TRBV6-1 combines with J gene TRBJ1-5; D unclear. The length of the CDR3 is 11 residues. The germline V gene encodes CDR1 MNHNS and CDR2 SASEGT. Deletions cut 10 bases from V and 4 bases from J, with 8 bases between. The CDR3 DNA follows: TGTGCCACCAGAGAGAATCAGCCCCAGCATTTT. Residues: CATRENQPQHF.

This clonotype was detected a few times. The chain carries TRBV7-8 and TRBJ1-5, with a possible D match to TRBD1 (5 bases). The CDR3 loop spans 16 amino acids. V lost 5 bases and J lost 0, with 14 bases in between. CDR1 SGHVS and CDR2 FQNEAQ come from the germline V gene. CDR3 in amino acids: CASSVLQGLSNQPQHF. CDR3 bases: TGTGCCAGCAGCGTCTTGCAGGGACTTAGCAATCAGCCCCAGCATTTT.

This clonotype came up a few times. This rearrangement joins TRBV9 to TRBJ2-3, with D tentatively TRBD1 (6 bases). CDR3 length: 16 amino acids. Deletions cut 0 bases from V and 4 bases from J, with 15 bases between. CDR1 and CDR2 from the germline V gene are SGDLS and YYNGEE. Here the CDR3 DNA reads TGTGCCAGCAGCGTAGATGTGGGGGCCTTTGCAGATACGCAGTATTTT. It codes for CASSVDVGAFADTQYF.

This clonotype was counted a few times. The genes are TRBV27 and TRBJ2-5, with D tentatively TRBD1 or TRBD2 (5 bases each). Germline V gene lookup returns CDR1 MNHEY and CDR2 SMNVEV (reference sequence). CDR3 length equals 14 residues. Trimming stripped 4 bases from V and 2 bases from J, with 11 bases between. The CDR3 is CASSSIEGQETQYF. In nucleotides, the CDR3 is TGTGCCAGCAGTTCAATAGAGGGGCAAGAGACCCAGTACTTC.

The sample holds a few counts of this clonotype. This chain uses TRBV20-1 with TRBJ1-1; tentatively, D is TRBD1 (5 bases). Trimming removed 3 bases at V and 4 bases at J, with 15 bases between. Germline V gene data show CDR1 as DFQATT and CDR2 as SNEGSKA (reference sequence). The CDR3 loop spans 14 amino acids. CDR3 sequence: CSARRTWGGTEAFF. The CDR3 DNA reads as TGCAGTGCTAGGAGAACCTGGGGGGGCACTGAAGCTTTCTTT.

V and J are TRBV4-3 and TRBJ2-3, with D perhaps matching TRBD2 (5 bases). V was pared by 0 bases and J by 3 bases, with 10 bases between. The length of the CDR3 is 15 residues. Per the germline V gene, CDR1 is LGHNA and CDR2 is YSLEER. As DNA, the CDR3 is TGCGCCAGCAGCCAAGATTCTAGGAGGACAGATACGCAGTATTTT. Translating gives CASSQDSRRTDTQYF.

This clonotype has just a few counts. The chain carries TRBV18 and TRBJ2-2; 8 bases are a match to TRBD1. This CDR3 is 15 amino acids long. Germline V gene data show CDR1 as KGHSH and CDR2 as LQKENI. Trimming cost V 3 bases and J 4 bases; bases outside gene matches: 4. In DNA, the CDR3 is TGTGCCAGCTCACCTCCAGGGGGCGCCACCGGGGAGCTGTTTTTT. Translating gives CASSPPGGATGELFF.

In this sample, this clonotype turned up a few times. The chain joins TRBV6-5 to TRBJ2-3, with D hard to call. The CDR3 totals 14 residues. CDR1 MNHEY and CDR2 SVGAGI come from the germline V gene. The V end lost 0 bases, the J end lost 2 bases, and 6 bases lay between the germline ends. The CDR3 nucleotides read TGTGCCAGCAGTTACTCGATAACCACAGATACGCAGTATTTT. Translation gives CASSYSITTDTQYF.

The table lists this clonotype with many counts. The rearrangement links TRBV5-1 to TRBJ2-5, with D perhaps TRBD2 (6 bases). The germline gives CDR1 SGHRS, CDR2 YFSETQ. CDR3 size: 14 residues. The germline V and J ends were trimmed by 4 bases and 4 bases, with 14 bases remaining between them. CDR3 nucleotide sequence: TGCGCCAGCAGCCTGGATAAGGGAGGAGAGACCCAGTACTTC. Its protein product is CASSLDKGGETQYF.

The CDR3, as DNA: TGTGCCAGCAGCCATTGGCGGGGGGACACAGATACGCAGTATTTT. It codes for CASSHWRGDTDTQYF. This rearrangement joins TRBV3-1 to TRBJ2-3; 8 nucleotides match TRBD2. The CDR3 covers 15 residues. V was clipped by 3 bases and J by 2 bases; unmatched bases: 4. Germline V gives CDR1 LGHDT, CDR2 YNNKEL (reference sequence).

In its sample, this clonotype was seen a few times. The CDR3 spells CASSLQQGGQGYGYTF. The CDR3 DNA is TGCGCCAGCAGCTTGCAGCAGGGGGGACAAGGCTATGGCTACACCTTC. This chain joins TRBV5-1 and TRBJ1-2, with 7 bases matching TRBD1. Germline V gene data show CDR1 as SGHRS and CDR2 as YFSETQ. The CDR3 consists of 16 residues. J was trimmed by 4 bases and V by 1 base; bases with no gene match: 10.

This clonotype occurred a few times. The chain employs TRBV20-1 and TRBJ2-7; 8 bases map to TRBD2. The germline V gene has CDR1 DFQATT and CDR2 SNEGSKA (reference sequence). The CDR3 is 13 residues long. J was trimmed by 7 bases and V by 6 bases; bases with no gene match: 11. The CDR3 sequence: CSAAGTRIWEQYV. The CDR3 nucleotides read TGCAGTGCAGCCGGGACTAGAATTTGGGAGCAGTACGTC.

This clonotype occurred a few times. This chain links TRBV4-3 with TRBJ2-5, with 9 nucleotides matching TRBD2. The germline V gene encodes CDR1 LGHNA and CDR2 YSLEER. The CDR3 is 18 residues long. The V and J ends lost 4 bases and 4 bases, in that order; junction bases with no gene match: 16. This chain's CDR3 is CASSRERVASGEGETQYF. The CDR3 DNA reads as TGCGCCAGCAGCCGAGAGAGGGTGGCTAGCGGGGAGGGAGAGACCCAGTACTTC.